The clone carrying this TCR beta chain has ten or more counts. What it recognizes is unknown. This specimen comes from a study of response to subunit inactivated influenza vaccine. Whole-study findings and limits: Each seasonal influenza vaccination recruits few new T cells, the authors suggested.

Trimming at V came to 3 bases and at J to 2 bases, leaving 1 base not matched to a gene. The CDR3 contains 14 residues. Germline-derived CDR1 and CDR2 are LNHNV and YYDKDF (reference sequence). TCRdb re-called the RT-PCR reads through MiXCR, storing one row per CDR3 protein. The repertoire has about 520,000 distinct CDR3 sequences, around 7.7% of them found once; the top ten carry around 13%. The sequences come from PBMCs from blood, collected around 25 months after vaccination. This chain uses TRBV15 with TRBJ2-1, with 7 bases matching TRBD2. The receptor's source is a man between 50 and 69 years old who received an inactivated influenza vaccine. This chain's CDR3 is CATSRGTTYNEQFF. The CDR3 bases are TGTGCCACCAGCAGGGGGACTACCTACAATGAGCAGTTCTTC.